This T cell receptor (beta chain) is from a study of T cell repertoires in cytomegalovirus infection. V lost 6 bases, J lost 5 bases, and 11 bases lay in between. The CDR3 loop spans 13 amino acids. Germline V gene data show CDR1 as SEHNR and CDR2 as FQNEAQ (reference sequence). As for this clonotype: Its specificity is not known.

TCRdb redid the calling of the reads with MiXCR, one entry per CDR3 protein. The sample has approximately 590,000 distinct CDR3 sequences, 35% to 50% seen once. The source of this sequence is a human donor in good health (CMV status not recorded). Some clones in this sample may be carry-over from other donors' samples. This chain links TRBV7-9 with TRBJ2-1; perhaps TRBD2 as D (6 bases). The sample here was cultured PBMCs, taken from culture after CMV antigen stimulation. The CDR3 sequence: CASRSAGHNEQFF. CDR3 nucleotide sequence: TGTGCCAGCAGATCGGCGGGACACAATGAGCAGTTCTTC.